The clone carrying this TCR beta chain was seen once. The protocol was immunoSEQ multiplex PCR, while the TCRdb copy is restricted to in-frame clones and leaves out a portion. Seen here are about 69,000 clones, approximately 90% observed once, and the top ten hold around 4.9%. This sample is drawn from a study of blood T cell repertoires in COVID-19. The CDR3 totals 18 residues. Germline CDR1 MGHRA, CDR2 YSYEKL. Trimming took 4 bases from V and 4 from J; bases not matched to a gene: 8. This TCR was recovered from an older woman with active COVID-19. Sequenced sample: peripheral blood. The gene calls are TRBV4-1 and TRBJ2-1; 15 bases map to TRBD2. This CDR3 reads CASSPRTSGRALYNEQFF. Written as DNA, the CDR3 is TGCGCCAGCAGCCCTAGGACTAGCGGGAGGGCCCTGTACAATGAGCAGTTCTTC.